This TCR beta chain was sequenced during a study of T cells in Graves' hyperthyroidism and ophthalmopathy. Amplified TCR beta CDR3 regions came from RNA transcripts. HTBI primers were the set used in a first-round RT-PCR of the TCR CDR3. Via MiXCR, TCRdb re-called the multiplex PCR reads, giving one row per CDR3 protein. Counted here are about 320,000 distinct CDR3 sequences, 16% occurring once; the ten biggest clones make up roughly a third. At least ten counts were recorded for this clonotype. Lactation, pregnancy, other autoimmune disease or uncontrolled infection led to exclusion of patients. The sequencing sample was made of blood. The clonotype originates from a man aged 25-40 years with Graves' hyperthyroidism.

The CDR3 DNA is TGTGCCAGCAGGGACAGGGGTGAGACCCAGTACTTC. It encodes CASRDRGETQYF. V is TRBV2 and J is TRBJ2-5, with 9 bases that match TRBD1. In germline, CDR1 is SNHLY, CDR2 FYNNEI. V lost 6 bases and J lost 5; bases outside the gene matches: 1. This CDR3 is built from 12 residues.